This TCR beta chain was captured in a study of regulatory T cells in long-lasting Graves disease. Study-level information: Less than 3 months of antithyroid drugs had been taken by newly diagnosed Graves' patients. Study conclusions and caveats: For persistent Graves' patients, TCR diversity was lower than for newly diagnosed ones.

Assembly of TCR beta libraries relied on iRepertoire HTBI primers together with Arm-PCR of CDR3 regions. TCRdb re-called the multiplex PCR reads through MiXCR, storing one row per CDR3 protein. In the table there are approximately 400,000 distinct CDR3 sequences, 15% to 17% of which are singletons. As to time point: newly diagnosed GD, antithyroid drugs for less than 3 months. RNA from PBMCs was the source of the TCR library. Points on this clonotype: The antigen remains unidentified.

The receptor was derived from a female donor with Graves disease. This sample comprised peripheral blood mononuclear cells (PBMCs), obtained at new diagnosis, from a patient treated with antithyroid drugs.

CDR3 amino acids: CASSIGWGSNYGYTF. CDR3 nucleotides: TGTGCCAGTAGTATAGGTTGGGGATCTAACTATGGCTACACCTTC. The V and J genes are TRBV19 and TRBJ1-2; D gene unclear. Germline CDR1 LNHDA, CDR2 SQIVND (reference sequence). The CDR3 has 15 residues. V was trimmed by 1 base and J by 0 bases, leaving 9 bases between them.